The clone carrying this TCR beta chain was counted once. Its antigen is not identified. The entry originates in a study of CD8+ T cells in alopecia areata. V lost 0 bases and J 1 base, leaving 5 bases between the germline ends. Germline V gives CDR1 MNHEY, CDR2 SVGAGI. This CDR3 has 14 amino acids. Both peripheral blood and punch biopsies of lesional scalp skin were obtained from patients who had alopecia areata. PBMCs provided sorted CD4+ and CD8+ T cells. Study observations and caveats: For lesional scalp, especially alopecia totalis/universalis, clonality was higher than in normal scalp. Shared TCR sequences were less clear between patients than in mice, possibly partly from HLA diversity.

cDNA serving as the sequencing template came from extracted, reverse transcribed RNA. The protocol was immunoSEQ multiplex PCR, while the TCRdb copy is restricted to in-frame clones and leaves out a portion. The sample contains some 82,000 clones, roughly 50% of which appear only once. The chain joins TRBV6-5 to TRBJ2-3; no firm D call. Sequenced input: NKG2D-high CD8+ T cells sorted from blood. The receptor comes from a human donor with alopecia areata. CDR3 bases: TGTGCCAGCAGTTACTCGACCGGCACAGATACGCAGTATTTT. As protein: CASSYSTGTDTQYF.